The present entry profiles one T cell receptor (beta chain) with its context. These data come from a study of blood T cell repertoires in COVID-19. Original methodology: Reference gene primer amplification gave estimated nucleated cell counts. The data were produced by immunoSEQ multiplex PCR, yet TCRdb's version contains in-frame clones alone and is incomplete. V, J and clone size derive from that table, while D and trimming were established from the DNA sequence. The sample contains fewer than 45,000 clones, roughly 90% of which appear only once. Germline values: CDR1 ENHRY, CDR2 SYGVKD. V lost 4 bases and J lost 2; bases outside the gene matches: 5. CDR3 size: 17 residues.

The sequence came from a man aged 60 to 69 with active or convalescent COVID-19. The rearrangement uses TRBV10-3 and TRBJ2-3; 14 bases match TRBD2. Material for sequencing was peripheral blood. CDR3 in amino acids: CAISAKGLAGDTDTQYF. CDR3 sequence (DNA): TGTGCCATCAGTGCCAAGGGACTAGCGGGAGACACAGATACGCAGTATTTT.